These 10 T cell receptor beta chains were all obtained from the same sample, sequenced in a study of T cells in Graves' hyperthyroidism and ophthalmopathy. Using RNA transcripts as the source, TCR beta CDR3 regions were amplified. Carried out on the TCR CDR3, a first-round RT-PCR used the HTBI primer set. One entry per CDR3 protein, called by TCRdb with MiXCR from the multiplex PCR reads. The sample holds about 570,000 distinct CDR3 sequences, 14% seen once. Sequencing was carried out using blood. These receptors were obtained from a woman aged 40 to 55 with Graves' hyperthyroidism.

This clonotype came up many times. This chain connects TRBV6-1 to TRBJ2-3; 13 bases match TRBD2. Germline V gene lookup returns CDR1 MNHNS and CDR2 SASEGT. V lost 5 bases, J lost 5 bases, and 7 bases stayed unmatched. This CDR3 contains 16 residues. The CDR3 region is CASSTRGLAGRDTQYF. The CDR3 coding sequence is TGTGCCAGCAGTACGCGGGGACTAGCGGGGCGAGATACGCAGTATTTT.

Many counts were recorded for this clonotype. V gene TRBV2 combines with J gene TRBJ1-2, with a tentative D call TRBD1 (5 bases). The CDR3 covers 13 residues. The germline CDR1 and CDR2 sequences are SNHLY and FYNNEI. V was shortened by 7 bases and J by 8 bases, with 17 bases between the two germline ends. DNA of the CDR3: TGTGCCAGCACCCACAGCGGGGGGGAAGGCTACACCTTC. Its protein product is CASTHSGGEGYTF. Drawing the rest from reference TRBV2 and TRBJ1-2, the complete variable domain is EPEVTQTPSHQVTQMGQEVILRCVPISNHLYFYWYRQILGQKVEFLVSFYNNEISEKSEIFDDQFSVERPDGSNFTLKIRSTKLEDSAMYFCASTHSGGEGYTFGSGTRLTVV.

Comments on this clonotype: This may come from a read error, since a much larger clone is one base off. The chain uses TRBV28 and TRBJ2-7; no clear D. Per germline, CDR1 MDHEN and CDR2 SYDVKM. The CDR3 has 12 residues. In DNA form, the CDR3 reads TGTGCCAGCGCTCTCGACGGCTACGAGCAGTGCTTC. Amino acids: CASALDGYEQCF. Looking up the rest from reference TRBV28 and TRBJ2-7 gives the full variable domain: DVKVTQSSRYLVKRTGEKVFLECVQDMDHENMFWYRQDPGLGLRLIYFSYDVKMKEKGDIPEGYSVSREKKERFSLILESASTNQTSMYLCASALDGYEQCFGPGTRLTVT.

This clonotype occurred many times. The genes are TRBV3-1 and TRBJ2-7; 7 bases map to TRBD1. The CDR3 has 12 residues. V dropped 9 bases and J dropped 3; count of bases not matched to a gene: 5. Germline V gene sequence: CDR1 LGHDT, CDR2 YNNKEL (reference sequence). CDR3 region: CARRDSRYEQYF. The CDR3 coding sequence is TGTGCCAGGAGGGACAGCCGCTACGAGCAGTACTTC.

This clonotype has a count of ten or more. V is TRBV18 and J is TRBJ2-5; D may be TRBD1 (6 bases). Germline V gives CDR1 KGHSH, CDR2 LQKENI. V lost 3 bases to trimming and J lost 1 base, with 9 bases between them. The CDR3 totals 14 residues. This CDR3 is CASSPGAAQETQYF. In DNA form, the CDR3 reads TGTGCCAGCTCACCGGGGGCGGCCCAAGAGACCCAGTACTTC.

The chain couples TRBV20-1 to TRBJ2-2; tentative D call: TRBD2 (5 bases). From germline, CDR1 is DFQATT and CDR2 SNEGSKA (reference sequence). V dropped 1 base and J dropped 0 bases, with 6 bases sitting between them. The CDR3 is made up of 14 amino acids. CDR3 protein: CSARALANTGELFF. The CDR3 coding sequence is TGCAGTGCTAGAGCACTAGCGAACACCGGGGAGCTGTTTTTT.

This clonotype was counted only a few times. Here the CDR3 reads CASSFRRGPSYSNQPQHF. The CDR3 nucleotides are TGTGCCAGCAGTTTTCGGAGGGGTCCCTCCTATAGCAATCAGCCCCAGCATTTT. The rearrangement joins TRBV28 to TRBJ1-5, with a possible D match to TRBD1 (5 bases). The germline V and J ends were trimmed by 3 bases and 0 bases, with 18 bases remaining between them. The CDR3 runs 18 residues. Germline V gene sequence: CDR1 MDHEN, CDR2 SYDVKM.

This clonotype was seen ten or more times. DNA of the CDR3: TGTGCCAGCAGACCTAGCGGGATCTACAATGAGCAGTTCTTC. Translating it yields CASRPSGIYNEQFF. The rearrangement links TRBV12-3 or TRBV12-4 to TRBJ2-1; 9 bases match TRBD2. The CDR3 is made up of 14 amino acids. V was clipped by 6 bases and J by 3 bases; unmatched bases: 3.

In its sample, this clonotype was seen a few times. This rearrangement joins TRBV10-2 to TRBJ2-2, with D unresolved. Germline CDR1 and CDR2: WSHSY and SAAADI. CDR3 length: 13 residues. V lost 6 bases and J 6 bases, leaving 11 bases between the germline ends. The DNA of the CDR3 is TGCGCCAGCAGCCCGGATCTAGCCGGGGAGCTGTTTTTT. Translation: CASSPDLAGELFF.

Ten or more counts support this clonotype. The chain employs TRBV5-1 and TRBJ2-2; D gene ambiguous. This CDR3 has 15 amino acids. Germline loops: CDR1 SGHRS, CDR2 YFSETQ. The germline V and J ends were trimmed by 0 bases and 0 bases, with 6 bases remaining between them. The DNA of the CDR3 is TGCGCCAGCAGCTTGGACAAGCCGAACACCGGGGAGCTGTTTTTT. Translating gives CASSLDKPNTGELFF.